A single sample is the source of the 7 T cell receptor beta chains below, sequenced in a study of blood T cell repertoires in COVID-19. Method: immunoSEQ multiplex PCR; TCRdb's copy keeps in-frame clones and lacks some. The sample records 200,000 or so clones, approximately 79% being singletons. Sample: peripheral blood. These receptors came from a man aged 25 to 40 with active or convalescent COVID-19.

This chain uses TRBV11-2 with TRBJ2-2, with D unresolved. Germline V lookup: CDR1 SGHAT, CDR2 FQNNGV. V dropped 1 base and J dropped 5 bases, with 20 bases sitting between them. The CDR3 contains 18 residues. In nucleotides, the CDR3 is TGTGCCAGCAGCTTAGGAGGCACTTTCCTCCGTGGGACCGGGGAGCTGTTTTTT. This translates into CASSLGGTFLRGTGELFF.

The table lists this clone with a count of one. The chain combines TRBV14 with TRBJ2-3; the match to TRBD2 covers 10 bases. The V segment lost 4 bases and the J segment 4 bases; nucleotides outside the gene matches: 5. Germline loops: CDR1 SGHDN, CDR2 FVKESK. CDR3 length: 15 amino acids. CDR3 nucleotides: TGTGCCAGCAGCCCGTGGCTAGCGGGGGCAGATACGCAGTATTTT. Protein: CASSPWLAGADTQYF.

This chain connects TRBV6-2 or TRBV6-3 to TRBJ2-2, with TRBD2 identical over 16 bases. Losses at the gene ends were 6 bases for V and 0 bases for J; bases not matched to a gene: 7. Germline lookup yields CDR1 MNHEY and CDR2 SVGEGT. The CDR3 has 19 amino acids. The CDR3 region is CASSNEGLAGGPNTGELFF. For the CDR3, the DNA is TGTGCCAGCAGCAACGAGGGACTAGCGGGGGGGCCGAACACCGGGGAGCTGTTTTTT.

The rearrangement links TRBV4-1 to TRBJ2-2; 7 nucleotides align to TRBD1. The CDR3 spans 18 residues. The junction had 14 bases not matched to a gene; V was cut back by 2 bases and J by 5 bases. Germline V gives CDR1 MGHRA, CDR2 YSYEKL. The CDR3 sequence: CASSQRRLGQQETGELFF. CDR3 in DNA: TGCGCCAGCAGCCAAAGACGACTGGGACAGCAGGAAACCGGGGAGCTGTTTTTT.

The CDR3, as DNA: TGCGCCAGCAGCTTGGACGGAAGTGGAGGCAATGAGCAGTTCTTC. The encoded protein is CASSLDGSGGNEQFF. The genes are TRBV5-1 and TRBJ2-1; D might be TRBD2 (5 bases). CDR3 size: 15 residues. CDR1 is SGHRS, CDR2 YFSETQ, per germline. Between the trimmed V and J ends, which lost 0 bases and 6 bases, there was a span of 13 bases. The full variable domain, its missing parts supplied by reference TRBV5-1 and TRBJ2-1, is KAGVTQTPRYLIKTRGQQVTLSCSPISGHRSVSWYQQTPGQGLQFLFEYFSETQRNKGNFPGRFSGRQFSNSRSEMNVSTLELGDSALYLCASSLDGSGGNEQFFGPGTRLTVL.

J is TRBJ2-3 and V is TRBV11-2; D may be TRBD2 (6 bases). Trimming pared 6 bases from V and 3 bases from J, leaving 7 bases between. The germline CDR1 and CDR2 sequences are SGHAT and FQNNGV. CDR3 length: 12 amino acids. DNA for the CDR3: TGTGCCAGCAGGGAGGGGACAGATACGCAGTATTTT. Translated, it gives CASREGTDTQYF. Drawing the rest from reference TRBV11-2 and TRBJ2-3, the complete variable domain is EAGVAQSPRYKIIEKRQSVAFWCNPISGHATLYWYQQILGQGPKLLIQFQNNGVVDDSQLPKDRFSAERLKGVDSTLKIQPAKLEDSAVYLCASREGTDTQYFGPGTRLTVL.

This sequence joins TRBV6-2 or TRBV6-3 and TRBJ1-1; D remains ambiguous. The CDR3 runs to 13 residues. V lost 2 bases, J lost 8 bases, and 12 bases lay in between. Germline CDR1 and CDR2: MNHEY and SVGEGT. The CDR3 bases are TGTGCCAGCAGTTACCCAGGCCTCACCGAAGCTTTCTTT. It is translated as CASSYPGLTEAFF.